This T cell receptor beta chain was profiled in a study of T cells in Graves' hyperthyroidism and ophthalmopathy. The overall study: Peripheral blood was collected at initial diagnosis, before any treatment. Whole-study findings and limits: In blood, most of the thyroid clonotypes expanded above 0.001 were also present.

This clonotype was recorded at least ten times. Its specificity is not known. Amplified regions were TCR beta CDR3 sequences from RNA transcripts. The TCR CDR3 was amplified in a first-round RT-PCR using the HTBI primer set. Each CDR3 protein is one row after TCRdb ran MiXCR on the multiplex PCR reads. The sample consists of approximately 740,000 distinct CDR3 sequences, about 14% of them appearing once. The germline V gene encodes CDR1 GTSNPN and CDR2 SVGIG (reference sequence). This CDR3 has 13 amino acids. The V gene lost 4 bases and the J gene lost 8 bases, with 15 bases spanning the gap. Newly diagnosed hyperthyroidism, duration under 2 months, in patients aged 18 to 65.

Sequencing used blood. This clonotype originated in a woman aged 18-35 years with Graves' hyperthyroidism. V gene TRBV30 combines with J gene TRBJ2-1; D not certain. The CDR3: CAWTRKMVYEQFF. CDR3 DNA: TGTGCCTGGACCCGTAAGATGGTCTATGAGCAGTTCTTC.